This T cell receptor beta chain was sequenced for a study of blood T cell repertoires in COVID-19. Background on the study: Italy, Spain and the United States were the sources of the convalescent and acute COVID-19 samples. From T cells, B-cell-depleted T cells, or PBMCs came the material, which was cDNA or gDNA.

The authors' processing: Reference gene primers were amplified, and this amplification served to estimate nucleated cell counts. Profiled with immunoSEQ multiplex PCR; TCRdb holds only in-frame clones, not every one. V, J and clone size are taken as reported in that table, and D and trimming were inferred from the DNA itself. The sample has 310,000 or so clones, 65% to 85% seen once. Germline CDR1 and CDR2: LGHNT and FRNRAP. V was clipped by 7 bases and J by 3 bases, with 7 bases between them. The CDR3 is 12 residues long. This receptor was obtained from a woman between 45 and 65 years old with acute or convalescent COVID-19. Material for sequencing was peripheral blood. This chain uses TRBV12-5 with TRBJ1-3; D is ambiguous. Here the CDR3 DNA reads TGTGCTAGTGACTTTAATGGAAACACCATATATTTT. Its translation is CASDFNGNTIYF.